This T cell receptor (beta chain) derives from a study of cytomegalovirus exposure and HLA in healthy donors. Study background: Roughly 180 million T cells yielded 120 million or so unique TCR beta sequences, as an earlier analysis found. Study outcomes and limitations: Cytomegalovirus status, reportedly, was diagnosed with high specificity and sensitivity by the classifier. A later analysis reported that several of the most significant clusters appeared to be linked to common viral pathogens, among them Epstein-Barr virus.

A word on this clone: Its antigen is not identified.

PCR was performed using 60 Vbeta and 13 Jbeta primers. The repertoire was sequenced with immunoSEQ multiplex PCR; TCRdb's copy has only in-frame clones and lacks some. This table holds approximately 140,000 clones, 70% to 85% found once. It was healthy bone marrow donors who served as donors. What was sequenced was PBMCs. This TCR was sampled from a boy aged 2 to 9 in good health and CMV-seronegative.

The CDR3 sequence is CASSYSGTGGFAEAFF. The DNA for the CDR3 is TGTGCCAGCAGTTACTCGGGGACAGGGGGTTTCGCTGAAGCTTTCTTT. V and J are TRBV6-5 and TRBJ1-1; 11 bases match TRBD1. The V gene's germline CDR1 is MNHEY and CDR2 SVGAGI. V gave up 0 bases and J gave up 6 bases; unmatched junction bases: 6. The CDR3 is 16 residues long.